These 20 T cell receptor beta chains were all obtained from the same sample, sequenced in a study of siplizumab effects on memory and regulatory T cells. Here immunoSEQ multiplex PCR was the method, and the copy in TCRdb shows in-frame clones only, minus some. The sample lists roughly 93,000 clones, around 94% occurring once. The sequenced sample was non-Treg CD4+ T cells sorted from blood. Source of these receptors: a human donor in good health.

The rearrangement joins TRBV25-1 to TRBJ2-7; D is uncertain. The CDR3 has 16 amino acids. Germline CDR1 MGHDK, CDR2 SYGVNS. Deletions cut 5 bases from V and 3 bases from J, with 20 bases between. CDR3 amino acids: CASSPRVRRANYEQYF. CDR3 DNA sequence: TGTGCCAGCAGTCCACGCGTAAGACGGGCTAACTACGAGCAGTACTTC.

A single count supports this clone. The V gene is TRBV27, the J gene TRBJ1-1; perhaps TRBD1 as D (6 bases). The CDR3 extends over 14 amino acids. The V gene lost 6 bases and the J gene lost 5 bases, with 16 bases spanning the gap. CDR1 MNHEY and CDR2 SMNVEV come from the germline V gene (reference sequence). CDR3 DNA sequence: TGTGCCAGCAGAATCGACAGGCGTGGAACTGAAGCTTTCTTT. Translated: CASRIDRRGTEAFF.

This clone appeared once. The chain is built from TRBV2 and TRBJ2-5, with TRBD1 matching over 8 bases. V lost 8 bases to trimming and J lost 2 bases; unmatched junction nucleotides: 19. This CDR3 contains 18 residues. The germline gives CDR1 SNHLY, CDR2 FYNNEI. The CDR3 sequence is CASLNFGTGLHQQETQYF. In DNA, the CDR3 is TGTGCCAGCCTTAATTTCGGGACAGGCCTACACCAACAAGAGACCCAGTACTTC.

As DNA, the CDR3 is TGTGCCAGCTCACCAATATCAGGCTCACCCCTCCACTTT. This sequence encodes CASSPISGSPLHF. The chain carries TRBV18 and TRBJ1-6, with D unclear. The ends were cut back, 2 bases at V and 10 bases at J, with 9 bases in the middle. There are 13 residues in the CDR3. Looked up from germline, CDR1 is KGHSH and CDR2 is LQKENI.

The V and J genes are TRBV7-3 and TRBJ2-3; no definite D call. The germline V gene has CDR1 SGHTA and CDR2 FQGTGA. V was clipped by 2 bases and J by 5 bases, with 11 bases between them. The CDR3 is made up of 14 amino acids. As DNA, the CDR3 is TGTGCCAGCAGCTTATCGACGGTCGAAGATACGCAGTATTTT. It yields the protein CASSLSTVEDTQYF.

The rearrangement uses TRBV2 and TRBJ2-5; D is perhaps TRBD1 (6 bases). This CDR3 contains 12 residues. Deletions cut 8 bases from V and 4 bases from J, with 11 bases between. Germline CDR1 reads SNHLY; CDR2 reads FYNNEI. For the CDR3, the DNA is TGTGCCAGCGAGGTCAGGGGAGAGACCCAGTACTTC. Amino acids: CASEVRGETQYF.

CDR3: CASSLDRGGEQYF. The DNA for the CDR3 is TGCGCCAGCAGCTTGGATAGGGGAGGCGAGCAGTACTTC. The gene calls are TRBV5-1 and TRBJ2-7, with D perhaps matching TRBD2 (6 bases). Trimming cost V 0 bases and J 6 bases, with 10 bases left between them. CDR1 is SGHRS and CDR2 is YFSETQ in the germline V gene. There are 13 residues in the CDR3.

This clone was found a few times. The rearrangement joins TRBV6-5 to TRBJ2-7, with 9 bases that match TRBD1. The germline CDR1 and CDR2 sequences are MNHEY and SVGAGI. V shed 2 bases and J 5 bases; nucleotides not matched to a gene: 1. CDR3 size: 13 residues. The CDR3 bases are TGTGCCAGCAGTTACGACAGGGGGAACGAGCAGTACTTC. Amino acids: CASSYDRGNEQYF.

For the CDR3, the DNA is TGCGCCAGCAGTGAGTTTGGCGCGTTGCAGTATTTT. It codes for CASSEFGALQYF. The chain recombines TRBV10-2 with TRBJ2-3; D gene ambiguous. V gave up 1 base and J gave up 11 bases, with 10 bases separating them. Germline assignment: CDR1 WSHSY and CDR2 SAAADI. This CDR3 is built from 12 residues.

The J gene is TRBJ1-3, the V gene TRBV28, with D possibly matching TRBD1 (6 bases). The length of the CDR3 is 14 residues. Germline V lookup: CDR1 MDHEN, CDR2 SYDVKM. V lost 3 bases and J lost 3, with 9 bases in between. CDR3 amino acids: CASSFGTHGNTIYF. DNA of the CDR3: TGTGCCAGCAGTTTTGGGACACATGGAAACACCATATATTTT.

J is TRBJ2-4 and V is TRBV2; D gene unclear. With 1 base removed from V and 2 bases from J, the gap between germline ends came to 12 bases. CDR1 and CDR2 from the germline V gene are SNHLY and FYNNEI. The CDR3 runs 16 residues. The CDR3, as DNA: TGTGCCAGCAGTGAAGACCGGGCGTTAACCAAAAACATTCAGTACTTC. This encodes CASSEDRALTKNIQYF.

The chain recombines TRBV19 with TRBJ1-4; D remains ambiguous. The CDR3 totals 14 residues. In germline, CDR1 is LNHDA, CDR2 SQIVND (reference sequence). V was pared by 3 bases and J by 6 bases, with 11 bases between. CDR3 bases: TGTGCCAGTAGTATCGCTATCACTTATGAAAAACTGTTTTTT. It is translated as CASSIAITYEKLFF.

CDR3 sequence (DNA): TGCGCCAGCAGCTTGACGGGGACTAGCAGTAACGAGCAGTACTTC. Protein: CASSLTGTSSNEQYF. V and J are TRBV5-1 and TRBJ2-7; 9 bases are a match to TRBD2. V shed 1 base, J shed 5 bases, and the junction held 7 bases outside the gene matches. CDR3 length: 15 amino acids. The V gene's germline CDR1 is SGHRS and CDR2 YFSETQ.

V and J are TRBV7-9 and TRBJ1-4, with 7 nucleotides matching TRBD1. Germline loops: CDR1 SEHNR, CDR2 FQNEAQ (reference sequence). The CDR3 length is 18 residues. Germline trimming cut 5 bases from V and 3 bases from J; bases unmatched to any gene: 15. The CDR3 sequence is CASSLNPSRGWANEKLFF. The CDR3 coding sequence is TGTGCCAGCAGCCTTAACCCCTCCAGGGGGTGGGCTAATGAAAAACTGTTTTTT.

This clone was counted once. The chain combines TRBV30 with TRBJ1-5, with 9 bases aligning to TRBD1. Germline loops: CDR1 GTSNPN, CDR2 SVGIG (reference sequence). The CDR3 is made up of 15 amino acids. Germline trimming cut 1 base from V and 6 bases from J; bases unmatched to any gene: 7. In nucleotides, the CDR3 is TGTGCCTGGAGTGGACAGGGGGGGGCAGGTCAGCCCCAGCATTTT. Its translation: CAWSGQGGAGQPQHF.

The chain uses TRBV27 and TRBJ1-2; 9 bases agree with TRBD1. Germline CDR1 is MNHEY and CDR2 is SMNVEV (reference sequence). The CDR3 contains 15 residues. J was trimmed by 7 bases and V by 4 bases; bases with no gene match: 10. The DNA of the CDR3 is TGTGCCAGCAGTTCACGGACAGGGGCTTCGACTGGCTACACCTTC. The encoded protein is CASSSRTGASTGYTF.

V usage is TRBV5-4 and J usage is TRBJ2-7, with TRBD1 identical over 7 bases. Germline V CDR1 and CDR2: SGHNT, YYREEE (reference sequence). The CDR3 has 15 residues. With 4 bases clipped from V and 4 bases from J, the junction kept 11 bases outside the gene matches. The CDR3 reads CASSTRQGFAYEQYF. The CDR3 DNA reads as TGTGCCAGCAGCACAAGACAGGGATTCGCATACGAGCAGTACTTC.

This clone appeared a single time. The chain couples TRBV27 to TRBJ1-5; D is perhaps TRBD1 (5 bases). The germline CDR1 and CDR2 sequences are MNHEY and SMNVEV (reference sequence). Trimming left V 4 bases short and J 5 bases short, with 15 bases between. The CDR3 consists of 15 residues. This chain's CDR3 is CASSSNRFTDQPQHF. Here the CDR3 DNA reads TGTGCCAGCAGTTCCAACAGGTTTACCGATCAGCCCCAGCATTTT.

The chain combines TRBV5-4 with TRBJ2-2, with a weak D call TRBD2 (5 bases). CDR3 length: 15 amino acids. Germline-derived CDR1 and CDR2 are SGHNT and YYREEE (reference sequence). V lost 1 base to trimming and J lost 1 base, with 8 bases between them. The CDR3 nucleotides are TGTGCCAGCAGCTTGCATGGAGGGAACACCGGGGAGCTGTTTTTT. It specifies CASSLHGGNTGELFF.

This chain links TRBV5-4 with TRBJ2-3, with 12 nucleotides matching TRBD2. Trimming at V came to 4 bases and at J to 3 bases, leaving 6 bases not matched to a gene. Germline CDR1 and CDR2: SGHNT and YYREEE (reference sequence). CDR3 length: 16 residues. The CDR3 DNA reads TGTGCCAGCAGCCCCCTAGCGGGAGGGATAACAGATACGCAGTATTTT. Translation: CASSPLAGGITDTQYF.